A single sample is the source of the 3 T cell receptor beta chains below, sequenced in a study of shared clonotypes between healthy human individuals. TCRdb's copy holds only in-frame clones and misses some; the assay was immunoSEQ multiplex PCR. The sample shows about 2 million clones, roughly 95% of them seen only once. Terminally differentiated effector memory CD45RA+ cells were excluded from the naive CD8 cells, which were CD45RO-negative and positively selected for CCR7. Sample: naive CD8+ T cells sorted from blood. These TCRs come from a young man in good health.

This sequence joins TRBV27 and TRBJ2-1, with TRBD2 matching 7 bases. J lost 2 bases, V lost 3 bases, and 7 bases had no gene match. Germline-derived CDR1 and CDR2 are MNHEY and SMNVEV (reference sequence). The CDR3 totals 16 residues. The CDR3 here is CASSLAWREPYNEQFF. CDR3 nucleotides: TGTGCCAGCAGTTTGGCTTGGCGGGAGCCCTACAATGAGCAGTTCTTC.

The J gene is TRBJ2-1, the V gene TRBV10-3; 7 nucleotides line up with TRBD2. V lost 2 bases, J lost 8 bases, and 12 bases stayed unmatched. This CDR3 has 16 residues. Germline V lookup: CDR1 ENHRY, CDR2 SYGVKD. In DNA form, the CDR3 reads TGTGCCATCAGTGAGGGAGGGACTATATTTCTAGATGAGCAGTTCTTC. This gives the protein CAISEGGTIFLDEQFF.

J is TRBJ2-3 and V is TRBV4-3; D is ambiguous. From germline, CDR1 is LGHNA and CDR2 YSLEER. The length of the CDR3 is 14 residues. V dropped 4 bases and J dropped 2 bases, with 10 bases sitting between them. The CDR3 loop is CASSLSLFTDTQYF. As DNA, the CDR3 is TGCGCCAGCAGCCTTTCCCTTTTCACAGATACGCAGTATTTT.